Following are 22 T cell receptor beta chains from one sample sequenced in a study of blood T cell repertoires in COVID-19. The method was immunoSEQ multiplex PCR; TCRdb's version includes in-frame clones alone and lacks a portion of them. The sample comprises about 94,000 clones, over 65% of which are singletons, and less than 5% rests with the top ten. Sequenced: peripheral blood. These receptor sequences come from a man in his 70s with COVID-19, enrolled during active disease.

The chain couples TRBV9 to TRBJ2-2; 11 positions agree with TRBD2. CDR1 SGDLS and CDR2 YYNGEE come from the germline V gene. The CDR3 runs to 16 residues. Losses at the gene ends were 7 bases for V and 3 bases for J; bases not matched to a gene: 8. CDR3 loop: CASATSGSRDTGELFF. As DNA, the CDR3 is TGTGCCAGCGCCACTAGCGGGAGTAGGGACACCGGGGAGCTGTTTTTT.

The chain joins TRBV10-3 to TRBJ1-4; D gene unclear. V gave up 0 bases and J gave up 8 bases, with 13 bases separating them. Germline CDR1 ENHRY, CDR2 SYGVKD. The CDR3 runs to 15 residues. Here the CDR3 reads CAISESQSSSEKLFF. In nucleotides, the CDR3 is TGTGCCATCAGTGAGTCACAGTCTTCGAGCGAAAAACTGTTTTTT.

V usage is TRBV19 and J usage is TRBJ2-3; TRBD1 aligns across 7 bases. Germline CDR1 LNHDA, CDR2 SQIVND (reference sequence). This CDR3 is 16 amino acids long. V lost 4 bases and J lost 1; bases outside the gene matches: 8. The CDR3 loop reads CASSTGWTGGTDTQYF. Written as DNA, the CDR3 is TGTGCCAGTAGTACAGGGTGGACAGGTGGCACAGATACGCAGTATTTT.

CDR3 protein: CASSVLAGGGDEQFF. In DNA form, the CDR3 reads TGTGCCAGCAGCGTCCTAGCGGGAGGGGGGGATGAGCAGTTCTTC. The genes are TRBV9 and TRBJ2-1; TRBD2 matches 12 bases. The CDR3 has 15 amino acids. Germline loops: CDR1 SGDLS, CDR2 YYNGEE. V dropped 2 bases and J dropped 8; count of bases not matched to a gene: 5. The complete variable domain, with remaining parts taken from reference TRBV9 and TRBJ2-1, reads DSGVTQTPKHLITATGQRVTLRCSPRSGDLSVYWYQQSLDQGLQFLIQYYNGEERAKGNILERFSAQQFPDLHSELNLSSLELGDSALYFCASSVLAGGGDEQFFGPGTRLTVL.

The V gene is TRBV28, the J gene TRBJ1-4; 8 positions agree with TRBD1. V was clipped by 3 bases and J by 5 bases; unmatched bases: 8. This CDR3 comprises 16 residues. Germline V gives CDR1 MDHEN, CDR2 SYDVKM. In DNA form, the CDR3 reads TGTGCCAGCAGTTTCCTAGGACAGGGTGGGAATGAAAAACTGTTTTTT. The encoded protein is CASSFLGQGGNEKLFF.

The chain has TRBV11-2 and TRBJ1-2; D is undetermined. Looked up from germline, CDR1 is SGHAT and CDR2 is FQNNGV. Trimming pared 3 bases from V and 8 bases from J, leaving 22 bases between. The CDR3 has 16 amino acids. The CDR3 DNA reads TGTGCCAGCAGCTTCTTCGGTGGAGGCGGGTCTAGGGGCTACACCTTC. Translated: CASSFFGGGGSRGYTF.

This clone was seen repeatedly, ten times or more. This chain links TRBV14 with TRBJ2-1; 7 bases line up with TRBD1. V was clipped by 5 bases and J by 10 bases; unmatched bases: 5. Per germline, CDR1 SGHDN and CDR2 FVKESK. There are 12 residues in the CDR3. CDR3 sequence: CASSTETGEQFF. The CDR3 DNA reads TGTGCCAGCAGCACCGAGACAGGGGAGCAGTTCTTC.

The genes are TRBV3-1 (or the pseudogene TRBV3-2) and TRBJ1-5, with 12 bases fitting TRBD1. Germline loops: CDR1 LGHDT, CDR2 YNNKEL (reference sequence). The V segment lost 4 bases and the J segment 2 bases; nucleotides outside the gene matches: 6. The CDR3 is 17 residues long. The CDR3 sequence is CASSLGTGGTGNQPQHF. Written as DNA, the CDR3 is TGTGCCAGCAGCCTCGGGACAGGGGGCACCGGCAATCAGCCCCAGCATTTT.

The V gene is TRBV30, the J gene TRBJ2-7, with 14 bases identical to TRBD2. Unmatched junction bases numbered 10, after V lost 4 bases and J lost 2 bases. Germline CDR1 is GTSNPN and CDR2 is SVGIG (reference sequence). This CDR3 is 17 amino acids long. The CDR3 loop is CAWTFRTSGRSPYEQYF. CDR3 nucleotide sequence: TGTGCCTGGACCTTCCGGACTAGCGGGAGGTCCCCCTACGAGCAGTACTTC.

The V gene is TRBV12-5, the J gene TRBJ2-4, with D uncertain. Germline V gene data show CDR1 as LGHNT and CDR2 as FRNRAP. V was pared by 7 bases and J by 8 bases, with 18 bases between. The CDR3 runs 14 residues. CDR3 amino acids: CASAFDDQDDIQYF. The CDR3 DNA reads as TGTGCTAGTGCCTTTGACGACCAGGATGACATTCAGTACTTC.

This sequence joins TRBV18 and TRBJ1-1, with a weak D call TRBD1 (5 bases). The CDR3 spans 16 residues. Germline assignment: CDR1 KGHSH and CDR2 LQKENI. The V end was cut by 4 bases, the J end by 6 bases, with 21 bases between. In DNA, the CDR3 is TGTGCCAGCTCACTGTCGTCTGTGGGGTGGGGGGCTGAAGCTTTCTTT. It yields the protein CASSLSSVGWGAEAFF.

V gene TRBV6-2 or TRBV6-3 combines with J gene TRBJ1-5; D might be TRBD1 (6 bases). V was pared by 4 bases and J by 4 bases, with 14 bases between. The CDR3 is 15 amino acids. CDR1 is MNHEY and CDR2 is SVGEGT in the germline V gene. The CDR3, as DNA: TGTGCCAGCAGTTTTCCCGGGGGGGCAAATCAGCCCCAGCATTTT. Translated: CASSFPGGANQPQHF.

In DNA, the CDR3 is TGTGCCAGCCTCCCGGGACAGGGGGCCTTCGAGCAGTACTTC. Translated, it gives CASLPGQGAFEQYF. The chain employs TRBV3-1 (or the pseudogene TRBV3-2) and TRBJ2-7; 12 bases align to TRBD1. The CDR3 length is 14 residues. Germline V CDR1 and CDR2: LGHDT, YNNKEL (reference sequence). Trimming cost V 8 bases and J 6 bases; bases outside gene matches: 8.

The chain joins TRBV7-2 to TRBJ1-1; TRBD1 might be the D (6 bases). Germline lookup yields CDR1 SGHTA and CDR2 FQGNSA. This CDR3 comprises 16 residues. The V gene lost 4 bases and the J gene lost 3 bases, with 18 bases spanning the gap. CDR3 protein: CASSSYRVVAHTEAFF. The CDR3 coding sequence is TGTGCCAGCAGCTCGTACAGGGTCGTGGCCCACACTGAAGCTTTCTTT.

The chain couples TRBV3-1 (or the pseudogene TRBV3-2) to TRBJ2-2, with 7 bases fitting TRBD2. From germline, CDR1 is LGHDT and CDR2 YNNKEL (reference sequence). V shed 3 bases and J 6 bases; nucleotides not matched to a gene: 7. The CDR3 runs 15 residues. CDR3 sequence: CASSQEPTSPGELFF. CDR3 in DNA: TGTGCCAGCAGCCAGGAACCGACTAGCCCCGGGGAGCTGTTTTTT.

The chain employs TRBV28 and TRBJ1-1; D ambiguous. Germline V gives CDR1 MDHEN, CDR2 SYDVKM. V lost 10 bases, J lost 0 bases, and 12 bases lay in between. This CDR3 comprises 13 residues. DNA for the CDR3: TGTGCCATCTTGGGCCTCTTGAACACTGAAGCTTTCTTT. It yields the protein CAILGLLNTEAFF.

The V and J genes are TRBV3-1 (or the pseudogene TRBV3-2) and TRBJ1-2; D not resolved. This CDR3 has 12 amino acids. CDR1 is LGHDT and CDR2 is YNNKEL in the germline V gene (reference sequence). Trimming cost V 4 bases and J 8 bases, with 11 bases left between them. DNA for the CDR3: TGTGCCAGCAGCCTCCAGGCTTTCGGCTACACCTTC. This encodes CASSLQAFGYTF.

This chain connects TRBV28 to TRBJ1-2; no clear D gene. The CDR3 covers 14 residues. The V end lost 6 bases, the J end lost 8 bases, and 19 bases lay between the germline ends. Per the germline V gene, CDR1 is MDHEN and CDR2 is SYDVKM. In nucleotides, the CDR3 is TGTGCCAGCAGCTATCCGGGAGCCGCCCCGGGCTACACCTTC. This sequence encodes CASSYPGAAPGYTF.

The chain employs TRBV24-1 and TRBJ2-3; maybe TRBD2 (5 bases). The CDR3 extends over 16 amino acids. V lost 0 bases to trimming and J lost 1 base, with 10 bases between them. Per the germline V gene, CDR1 is KGHDR and CDR2 is SFDVKD. The CDR3 nucleotides are TGTGCCACCAGTGATTTGTACGGGCGGGGCACAGATACGCAGTATTTT. Its protein is CATSDLYGRGTDTQYF.

The rearrangement uses TRBV28 and TRBJ1-2; 9 nucleotides agree with TRBD1. J gave up 4 bases and V 2 bases, and 5 bases lay outside the gene matches. This CDR3 comprises 15 residues. The germline gives CDR1 MDHEN, CDR2 SYDVKM. DNA for the CDR3: TGTGCCAGCAGTTTAGGGGACAGGGTGGGCTATGGCTACACCTTC. Translation gives CASSLGDRVGYGYTF.

The chain combines TRBV27 with TRBJ1-6; no clear D. Germline V gene sequence: CDR1 MNHEY, CDR2 SMNVEV (reference sequence). Deletions cut 2 bases from V and 7 bases from J, with 3 bases between. The CDR3 sequence is 12 residues long. The CDR3 DNA reads TGTGCCAGCAGTTTACAGAATTCACCCCTCCACTTT. It specifies CASSLQNSPLHF.

The sample holds one count of this clone. The genes are TRBV9 and TRBJ2-1; a weak D match, TRBD2 (6 bases). This CDR3 region has 16 residues. The V gene lost 2 bases and the J gene lost 0 bases, with 12 bases spanning the gap. Germline CDR1 and CDR2: SGDLS and YYNGEE. CDR3 protein: CASSVTSMSSYNEQFF. As DNA, the CDR3 is TGTGCCAGCAGCGTTACTAGCATGAGCTCCTACAATGAGCAGTTCTTC.